What follows are 14 T cell receptor beta chains derived from one specimen sequenced in a study of OX40 agonist ivuxolimab in advanced cancers. Method: immunoSEQ multiplex PCR; TCRdb's copy keeps in-frame clones and lacks some. The repertoire holds just under 65,000 clones, about 89% seen once, with less than 6% in the top ten. The sequences come from CD4+ or CD8+ T cells sorted from blood, collected in a trial of the OX40 agonist ivuxolimab. The receptors shown here come from an adult with an advanced solid tumor such as melanoma, head and neck, liver or kidney cancer.

The rearrangement joins TRBV28 to TRBJ2-7; possible D gene TRBD2, 6 bases. The CDR3 length is 16 residues. Germline-derived CDR1 and CDR2 are MDHEN and SYDVKM. Trimming pared 3 bases from V and 0 bases from J, leaving 15 bases between. The CDR3, as DNA: TGTGCCAGCAGTTTCTGGAACCCCGGGAGCTCCTACGAGCAGTACTTC. It is translated as CASSFWNPGSSYEQYF. Full variable domain (outside the CDR3, taken from reference TRBV28 and TRBJ2-7): DVKVTQSSRYLVKRTGEKVFLECVQDMDHENMFWYRQDPGLGLRLIYFSYDVKMKEKGDIPEGYSVSREKKERFSLILESASTNQTSMYLCASSFWNPGSSYEQYFGPGTRLTVT.

V usage is TRBV6-1 and J usage is TRBJ2-3; 12 bases map to TRBD2. The germline CDR1 and CDR2 sequences are MNHNS and SASEGT. V was clipped by 3 bases and J by 5 bases; unmatched bases: 9. The CDR3 is made up of 17 amino acids. The CDR3 sequence: CASSEASGRGRGDTQYF. The DNA for the CDR3 is TGTGCCAGCAGTGAGGCTAGCGGGAGGGGTAGGGGAGATACGCAGTATTTT.

The J gene is TRBJ2-7, the V gene TRBV20-1, with D maybe TRBD2 (6 bases). In germline, CDR1 is DFQATT, CDR2 SNEGSKA (reference sequence). CDR3 length: 11 residues. Trimming took off 6 bases at V and 9 bases at J, with 15 bases between the two ends. This CDR3 is CSAQDYFLQYF. The CDR3 coding sequence is TGCAGTGCCCAGGACTACTTCTTGCAGTACTTC.

The chain employs TRBV9 and TRBJ2-3; D is unclear. The CDR3 length is 15 residues. Germline CDR1 is SGDLS and CDR2 is YYNGEE. Trimming left V 0 bases short and J 4 bases short, with 12 bases between. The CDR3 coding sequence is TGTGCCAGCAGCGTAGACAAAACCCTGCCAGATACGCAGTATTTT. This sequence encodes CASSVDKTLPDTQYF.

This chain connects TRBV6-6 to TRBJ2-7; D is ambiguous. Germline V CDR1 and CDR2: MNHNY, SVGAGI (reference sequence). V was pared by 2 bases and J by 2 bases, with 1 base between. This CDR3 comprises 11 residues. Here the CDR3 DNA reads TGTGCCAGCAGTTACGCCTACGAGCAGTACTTC. Translated: CASSYAYEQYF.

In its sample, this clone was seen once. The chain links TRBV9 to TRBJ1-2; TRBD1 is a possible D gene (5 bases). Trimming shortened V by 4 bases and J by 6 bases, and 13 bases separated the two germline ends. This CDR3 has 13 amino acids. From germline, CDR1 is SGDLS and CDR2 YYNGEE. CDR3 amino acids: CASSLGQDNGYTF. The CDR3 DNA follows: TGTGCCAGCAGCCTGGGGCAGGACAATGGCTACACCTTC. Variable domain in full (rest from reference TRBV9 and TRBJ1-2): DSGVTQTPKHLITATGQRVTLRCSPRSGDLSVYWYQQSLDQGLQFLIQYYNGEERAKGNILERFSAQQFPDLHSELNLSSLELGDSALYFCASSLGQDNGYTFGSGTRLTVV.

The V gene is TRBV9, the J gene TRBJ1-2; tentatively, D is TRBD1 (5 bases). CDR3 length equals 13 residues. Germline V gives CDR1 SGDLS, CDR2 YYNGEE. Trimming pared 0 bases from V and 4 bases from J, leaving 7 bases between. CDR3: CASSVGQGYGYTF. In nucleotides, the CDR3 is TGTGCCAGCAGCGTAGGCCAGGGCTATGGCTACACCTTC.

This chain links TRBV9 with TRBJ2-1; either TRBD1 or TRBD2 may fit D (5 bases each). The V gene lost 3 bases and the J gene lost 9 bases, with 19 bases spanning the gap. Per the germline V gene, CDR1 is SGDLS and CDR2 is YYNGEE. CDR3 size: 15 residues. In DNA, the CDR3 is TGTGCCAGCAGCGACACGACCGGGGTGACAGTTGAGCAGTTCTTC. It encodes CASSDTTGVTVEQFF.

The chain combines TRBV30 with TRBJ1-2; 7 bases are shared with TRBD1. CDR3 length: 14 amino acids. Unmatched junction bases numbered 7, after V lost 2 bases and J lost 4 bases. Germline CDR1 and CDR2: GTSNPN and SVGIG (reference sequence). The CDR3 sequence is CAWSPTTGIYGYTF. The CDR3 nucleotides are TGTGCCTGGAGTCCGACGACAGGGATCTATGGCTACACCTTC.

The chain joins TRBV18 to TRBJ1-2; possible D gene TRBD1, 6 bases. The CDR3 is 16 residues long. Trimming removed 2 bases at V and 1 base at J, with 14 bases between. Germline CDR1 is KGHSH and CDR2 is LQKENI. The CDR3 nucleotides read TGTGCCAGCTCACCAGGTCCCCCAGGGGTTAACTATGGCTACACCTTC. It yields the protein CASSPGPPGVNYGYTF.

The chain uses TRBV10-2 and TRBJ2-7; D is unclear. From germline, CDR1 is WSHSY and CDR2 SAAADI. This CDR3 region has 12 residues. V was clipped by 6 bases and J by 4 bases, with 10 bases between them. The CDR3 coding sequence is TGCGCCAGCAGGACTGGAAGATACGAGCAGTACTTC. Protein product: CASRTGRYEQYF.

J is TRBJ2-1 and V is TRBV7-9; 8 positions match TRBD2. The germline V gene encodes CDR1 SEHNR and CDR2 FQNEAQ (reference sequence). J lost 9 bases, V lost 8 bases, and 3 bases had no gene match. The CDR3 has 11 amino acids. CDR3 sequence reads: CASRREGEQFF. The CDR3 coding sequence is TGTGCCAGCCGCCGGGAGGGTGAGCAGTTCTTC.

The chain couples TRBV27 to TRBJ1-1, with 9 bases lining up with TRBD1. Germline V gene sequence: CDR1 MNHEY, CDR2 SMNVEV (reference sequence). Germline trimming cut 6 bases from V and 11 bases from J; bases unmatched to any gene: 7. The CDR3 is 12 amino acids. CDR3 residues: CASRRTGERAFF. Here the CDR3 DNA reads TGTGCCAGCAGGCGGACAGGGGAGCGCGCTTTCTTT.

The chain recombines TRBV5-6 with TRBJ2-1; D remains ambiguous. V lost 1 base, J lost 2 bases, and 10 bases lay in between. Germline CDR1 and CDR2: SGHDT and YYEEEE. The CDR3 spans 15 residues. The CDR3 protein is CASSLLAPAYNEQFF. CDR3 DNA: TGTGCCAGCAGCTTGTTGGCCCCAGCCTACAATGAGCAGTTCTTC.